Included here is one T cell receptor beta chain sequence, with context. Its antigen is undetermined. The data are from a study of identical twins. Overall study results and limits: Clonotypes of the beta chain that were abundant in cord blood carried fewer insertions (memory repertoires showed none). Instead of following the same donors, the conclusions were based on cross-sectional statistical analysis. The authors noted that invariant MAIT and iNKT cells could partly confound zero-insertion analyses.

The CDR3 runs to 17 residues. The germline CDR1 and CDR2 sequences are SEHNR and FQNEAQ (reference sequence). V was cut by 3 bases and J by 1 base, with 19 bases left in between. TCRdb reprocessed the 5' RACE reads with MiXCR, giving one entry per CDR3 protein. The table lists 650,000 to 800,000 distinct CDR3 sequences, over 8.5% of them singletons. This sample was also put to use in a study of yellow fever vaccine responses in identical twins.

Sample: PBMCs. This clonotype was obtained from a woman under 30 in good health. The chain links TRBV7-9 to TRBJ2-7; tentative D call: TRBD2 (6 bases). CDR3 DNA: TGTGCCAGCAGCTTTCCCCCCCGCTTGGAGGGATCCTACGAGCAGTACTTC. It specifies CASSFPPRLEGSYEQYF.